This entry lists 5 T cell receptor beta chains sequenced from one sample in a study of blood T cell repertoires in COVID-19. TCRdb's copy holds only in-frame clones and misses some; the assay was immunoSEQ multiplex PCR. In the table there are 120,000 to 150,000 clones, around 85% of which are singletons. The sequenced sample was peripheral blood. The receptors shown here come from a man aged 45-65 years with acute or convalescent COVID-19.

This chain uses TRBV10-3 with TRBJ2-1; D not resolved. CDR1 and CDR2 (germline): ENHRY, SYGVKD. V was pared by 5 bases and J by 2 bases, with 7 bases between. CDR3 length equals 13 residues. DNA of the CDR3: TGTGCCATCAGTAGTTACACCTACAATGAGCAGTTCTTC. Its protein product is CAISSYTYNEQFF.

This clone was observed a single time. V and J are TRBV4-1 and TRBJ2-1; a weak D match, TRBD2 (6 bases). Trimming removed 1 base from V and 3 bases from J, with 16 bases in between. The CDR3 is made up of 17 amino acids. Germline values: CDR1 MGHRA, CDR2 YSYEKL. CDR3 coding DNA: TGCGCCAGCAGCCAAGGTCGCGGCGGGCGGGACTACAATGAGCAGTTCTTC. It is translated as CASSQGRGGRDYNEQFF.

J is TRBJ2-1 and V is TRBV2, with 11 bases matching TRBD2. CDR3 length: 13 amino acids. The ends lost 4 bases at V and 15 bases at J; junction bases unmatched: 8. Germline V CDR1 and CDR2: SNHLY, FYNNEI. CDR3 residues: CASSGASGGRPFF. The DNA of the CDR3 is TGTGCCAGCAGTGGGGCTAGCGGGGGGCGGCCGTTCTTC.

The V gene is TRBV28, the J gene TRBJ2-4, with D possibly being TRBD1 (5 bases). The germline V and J ends were trimmed by 5 bases and 1 base, with 12 bases remaining between them. This CDR3 spans 15 amino acids. Germline-derived CDR1 and CDR2 are MDHEN and SYDVKM. CDR3 nucleotides: TGTGCCAGCAGTCTCCAGGCAGGGGCCAAAAACATTCAGTACTTC. Its protein is CASSLQAGAKNIQYF.

This chain joins TRBV9 and TRBJ2-7, with TRBD1 identical over 7 bases. Germline assignment: CDR1 SGDLS and CDR2 YYNGEE. V lost 3 bases and J lost 3; bases outside the gene matches: 6. The length of the CDR3 is 14 residues. The CDR3 coding sequence is TGTGCCAGCAGCGCCGGGACAGCTCTCTACGAGCAGTACTTC. Translated, it gives CASSAGTALYEQYF.